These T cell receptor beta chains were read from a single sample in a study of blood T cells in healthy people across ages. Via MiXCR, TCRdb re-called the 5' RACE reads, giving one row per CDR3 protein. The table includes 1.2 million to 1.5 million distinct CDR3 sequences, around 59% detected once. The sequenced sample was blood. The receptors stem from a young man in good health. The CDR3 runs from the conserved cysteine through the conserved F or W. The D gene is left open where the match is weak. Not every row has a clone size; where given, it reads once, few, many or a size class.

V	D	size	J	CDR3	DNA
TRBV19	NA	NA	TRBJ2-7	CASSTDGSSYEQYF	TGTGCCAGTAGTACGGACGGGAGCTCCTACGAGCAGTACTTC
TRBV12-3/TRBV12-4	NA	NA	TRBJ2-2	CASRGGSTGELFF	TGTGCCAGCAGGGGGGGATCCACCGGGGAGCTGTTTTTT
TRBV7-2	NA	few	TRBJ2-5	CASNPWVGETQYF	TGTGCCAGCAACCCATGGGTCGGAGAGACCCAGTACTTC
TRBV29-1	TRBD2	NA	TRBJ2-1	CSVEDQGTSGSNEQFF	TGCAGCGTTGAAGACCAAGGGACTAGCGGGTCCAATGAGCAGTTCTTC
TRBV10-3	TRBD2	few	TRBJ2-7	CAISESWTSGSREQYF	TGTGCCATCAGTGAGTCGTGGACTAGCGGCTCGCGGGAGCAGTACTTC
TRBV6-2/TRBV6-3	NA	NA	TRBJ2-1	CASSKPMTPRQFF	TGTGCCAGCAGTAAACCCATGACTCCCCGGCAGTTCTTC
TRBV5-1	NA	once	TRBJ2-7	CASSRSGTTAPEQYF	TGCGCCAGCAGTCGAAGCGGGACAACCGCCCCCGAGCAGTACTTC
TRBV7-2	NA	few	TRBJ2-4	CASSARVAAKNIQYF	TGTGCCAGCAGCGCCAGGGTAGCGGCCAAAAACATTCAGTACTTC
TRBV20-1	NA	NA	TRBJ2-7	CSARELRSYEQYF	TGCAGTGCTAGAGAACTCAGGTCCTACGAGCAGTACTTC
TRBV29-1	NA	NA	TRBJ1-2	CSADEGRTDGYTF	TGCAGCGCCGACGAAGGGAGGACGGATGGCTACACCTTC
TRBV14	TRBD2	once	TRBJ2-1	CASSQDWGTRPYNEQFF	TGTGCCAGCAGCCAAGATTGGGGGACTAGGCCCTACAATGAGCAGTTCTTC
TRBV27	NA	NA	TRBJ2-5	CASSAITGQETQYF	TGTGCCAGCAGTGCCATTACTGGACAAGAGACCCAGTACTTC
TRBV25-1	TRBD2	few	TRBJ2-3	CASSVSGRQGPTGDTQYF	TGTGCCAGCAGTGTCTCCGGGAGGCAGGGACCCACCGGGGATACGCAGTATTTT
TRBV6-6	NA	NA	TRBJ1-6	CASRLLWASPLHF	TGTGCCAGCAGACTCCTATGGGCTTCACCCCTCCACTTT
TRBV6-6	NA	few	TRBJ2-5	CASSYVYPSPVWAQYF	TGTGCCAGCAGTTACGTCTACCCGAGTCCGGTTTGGGCCCAGTACTTC
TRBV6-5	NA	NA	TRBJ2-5	CASSYPGRVETQYF	TGTGCCAGCAGTTATCCCGGGCGGGTGGAGACCCAGTACTTC
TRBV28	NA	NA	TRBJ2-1	CASSFEGLSYNEQFF	TGTGCCAGCAGTTTTGAGGGATTGTCCTACAATGAGCAGTTCTTC
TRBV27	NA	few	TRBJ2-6	CASSLSPSGANVLTF	TGTGCCAGCAGTCTGTCCCCTTCTGGGGCCAACGTCCTGACTTTC
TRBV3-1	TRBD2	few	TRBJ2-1	CASSQLAGGVNEQFF	TGTGCCAGCAGCCAACTAGCGGGAGGGGTGAATGAGCAGTTCTTC
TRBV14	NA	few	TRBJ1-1	CASSQEWGMNTEAFF	TGTGCCAGCAGCCAAGAGTGGGGCATGAACACTGAAGCTTTCTTT
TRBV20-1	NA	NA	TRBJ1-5	CSARDKLANQPQHF	TGCAGTGCTAGAGATAAATTGGCGAATCAGCCCCAGCATTTT
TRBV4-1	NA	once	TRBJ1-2	CASGPLNGVGYTF	TGCGCCAGCGGCCCCTTAAACGGGGTGGGCTACACCTTC
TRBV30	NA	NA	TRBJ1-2	CAWSLGGSYGYTF	TGTGCCTGGAGTTTGGGTGGCAGCTATGGCTACACCTTC
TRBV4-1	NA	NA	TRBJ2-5	CASSQFGLAKETQYF	TGCGCCAGCAGCCAGTTCGGCCTAGCGAAAGAGACCCAGTACTTC
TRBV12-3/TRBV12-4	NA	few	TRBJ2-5	CASSFGGSPQETQYF	TGTGCCAGCAGTTTTGGCGGGTCCCCACAAGAGACCCAGTACTTC
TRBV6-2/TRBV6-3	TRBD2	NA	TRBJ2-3	CASSYIGRDTQYF	TGTGCCAGCAGTTACATCGGGAGGGATACGCAGTATTTT
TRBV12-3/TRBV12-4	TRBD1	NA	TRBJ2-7	CASSRQGRGGYEQYF	TGTGCCAGCAGTAGACAGGGACGAGGGGGCTACGAGCAGTACTTC
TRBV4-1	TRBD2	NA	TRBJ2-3	CASSQGGRGVADTQYF	TGCGCCAGCAGCCAAGGAGGGAGGGGAGTCGCAGATACGCAGTATTTT
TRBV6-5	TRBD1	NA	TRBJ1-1	CASSYVGDRTEAFF	TGTGCCAGCAGCTATGTCGGGGACAGGACCGAAGCTTTCTTT